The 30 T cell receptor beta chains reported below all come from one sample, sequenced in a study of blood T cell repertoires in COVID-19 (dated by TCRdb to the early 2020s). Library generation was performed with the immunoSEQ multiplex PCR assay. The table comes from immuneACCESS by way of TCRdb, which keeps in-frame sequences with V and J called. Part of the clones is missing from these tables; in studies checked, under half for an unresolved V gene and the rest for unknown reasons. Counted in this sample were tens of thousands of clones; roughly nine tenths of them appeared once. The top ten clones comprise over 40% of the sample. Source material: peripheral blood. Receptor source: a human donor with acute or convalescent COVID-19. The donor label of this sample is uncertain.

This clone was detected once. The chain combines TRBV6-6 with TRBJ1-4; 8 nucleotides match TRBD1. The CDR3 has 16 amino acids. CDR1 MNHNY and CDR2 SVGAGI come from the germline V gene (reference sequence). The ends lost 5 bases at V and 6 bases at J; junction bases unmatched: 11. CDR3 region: CASSGRQGRNDEKLFF. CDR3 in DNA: TGTGCCAGCAGTGGCCGACAGGGGCGGAATGATGAAAAACTGTTTTTT.

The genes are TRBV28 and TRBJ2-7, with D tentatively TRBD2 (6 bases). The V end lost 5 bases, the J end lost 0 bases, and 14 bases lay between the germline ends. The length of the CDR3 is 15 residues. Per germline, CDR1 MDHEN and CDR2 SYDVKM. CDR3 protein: CASSTERVSSYEQYF. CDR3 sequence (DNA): TGTGCCAGCAGTACTGAGCGGGTAAGCTCCTACGAGCAGTACTTC.

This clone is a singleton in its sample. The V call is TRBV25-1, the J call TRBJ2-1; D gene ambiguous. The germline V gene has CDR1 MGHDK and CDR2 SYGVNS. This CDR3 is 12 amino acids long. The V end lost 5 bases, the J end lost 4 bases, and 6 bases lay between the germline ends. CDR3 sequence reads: CASSLTYNEQFF. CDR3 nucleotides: TGTGCCAGCAGTTTGACATACAATGAGCAGTTCTTC.

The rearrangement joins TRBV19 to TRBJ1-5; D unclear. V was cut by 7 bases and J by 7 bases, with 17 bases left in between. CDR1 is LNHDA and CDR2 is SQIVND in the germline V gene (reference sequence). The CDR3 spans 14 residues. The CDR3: CASKLAQALQPQHF. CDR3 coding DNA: TGTGCCAGTAAATTAGCGCAGGCCTTACAGCCCCAGCATTTT.

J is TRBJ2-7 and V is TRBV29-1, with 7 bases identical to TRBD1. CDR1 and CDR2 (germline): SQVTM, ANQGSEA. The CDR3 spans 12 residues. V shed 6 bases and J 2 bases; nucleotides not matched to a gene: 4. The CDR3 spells CSVGQAAYEQYF. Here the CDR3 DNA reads TGCAGCGTCGGACAGGCCGCCTACGAGCAGTACTTC.

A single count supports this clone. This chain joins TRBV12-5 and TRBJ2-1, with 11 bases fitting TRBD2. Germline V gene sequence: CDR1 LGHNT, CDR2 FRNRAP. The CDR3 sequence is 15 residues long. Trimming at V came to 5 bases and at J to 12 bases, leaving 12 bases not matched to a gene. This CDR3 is CASGPGTSGRQGQFF. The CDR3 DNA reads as TGTGCTAGTGGTCCGGGGACTAGCGGACGTCAGGGGCAGTTCTTC.

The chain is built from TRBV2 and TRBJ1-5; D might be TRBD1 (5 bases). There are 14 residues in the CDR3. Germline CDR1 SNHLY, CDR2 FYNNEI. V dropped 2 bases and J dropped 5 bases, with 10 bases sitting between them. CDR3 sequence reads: CASSESGVDQPQHF. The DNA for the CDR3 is TGTGCCAGCAGTGAATCGGGGGTGGATCAGCCCCAGCATTTT.

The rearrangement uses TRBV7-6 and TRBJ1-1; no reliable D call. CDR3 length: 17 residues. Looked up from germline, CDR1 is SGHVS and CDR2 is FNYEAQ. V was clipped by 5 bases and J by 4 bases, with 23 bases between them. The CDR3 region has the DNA TGTGCCAGCAGCGCCTCCCCCGGGGTTGGGGATGGCACTGAAGCTTTCTTT. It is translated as CASSASPGVGDGTEAFF.

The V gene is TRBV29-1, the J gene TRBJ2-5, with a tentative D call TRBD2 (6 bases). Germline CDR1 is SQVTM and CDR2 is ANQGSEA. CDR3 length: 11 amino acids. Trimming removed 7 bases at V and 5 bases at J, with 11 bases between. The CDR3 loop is CSGEEGETQYF. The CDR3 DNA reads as TGCAGCGGCGAGGAGGGGGAGACCCAGTACTTC.

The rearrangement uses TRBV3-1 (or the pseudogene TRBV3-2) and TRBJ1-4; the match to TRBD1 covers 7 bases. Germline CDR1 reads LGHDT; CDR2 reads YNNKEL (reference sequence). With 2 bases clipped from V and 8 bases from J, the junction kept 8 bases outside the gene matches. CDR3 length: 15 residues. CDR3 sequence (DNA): TGTGCCAGCAGCCAAAGGGGGCAGTATAGGGAAAAACTGTTTTTT. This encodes CASSQRGQYREKLFF.

The CDR3 reads CASSENVGHEQYF. The CDR3 DNA reads as TGTGCCAGCAGTGAAAATGTGGGCCACGAGCAGTACTTC. The rearrangement links TRBV2 to TRBJ2-7; D unresolved. Germline loops: CDR1 SNHLY, CDR2 FYNNEI. V was cut by 2 bases and J by 5 bases, with 10 bases left in between. This CDR3 region has 13 residues.

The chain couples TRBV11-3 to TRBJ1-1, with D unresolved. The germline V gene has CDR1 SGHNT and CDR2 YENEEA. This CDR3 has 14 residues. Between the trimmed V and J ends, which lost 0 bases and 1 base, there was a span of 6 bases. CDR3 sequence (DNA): TGTGCCAGCAGCTTAGAAAACGGGAACACTGAAGCTTTCTTT. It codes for CASSLENGNTEAFF.

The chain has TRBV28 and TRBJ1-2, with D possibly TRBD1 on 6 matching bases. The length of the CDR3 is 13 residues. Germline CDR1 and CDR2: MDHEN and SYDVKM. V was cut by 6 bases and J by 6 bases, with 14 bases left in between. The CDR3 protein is CASRRQVRDGYTF. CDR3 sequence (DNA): TGTGCCAGCAGGCGACAGGTGCGGGATGGCTACACCTTC.

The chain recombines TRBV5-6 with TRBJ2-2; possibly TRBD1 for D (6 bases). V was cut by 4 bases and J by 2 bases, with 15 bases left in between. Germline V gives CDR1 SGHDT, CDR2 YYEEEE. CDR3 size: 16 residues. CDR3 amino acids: CASSLQTGVNTGELFF. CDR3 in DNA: TGTGCCAGCAGCCTACAGACAGGCGTTAACACCGGGGAGCTGTTTTTT.

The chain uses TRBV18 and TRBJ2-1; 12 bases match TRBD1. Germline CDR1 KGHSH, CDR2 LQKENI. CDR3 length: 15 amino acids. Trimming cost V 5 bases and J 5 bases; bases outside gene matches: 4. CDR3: CASSTGQGADNEQFF. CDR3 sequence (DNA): TGTGCCAGCTCAACGGGACAGGGGGCTGACAATGAGCAGTTCTTC.

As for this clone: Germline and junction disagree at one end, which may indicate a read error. As DNA, the CDR3 is TGTGCTAGCAGCTTAGAGGGGTGGGGACAGGGGCTAAAAAACATTCAGTACTTC. Translated, it gives CASSLEGWGQGLKNIQYF. This chain joins TRBV7-7 and TRBJ2-4; 10 nucleotides align to TRBD1. Germline V gene data show CDR1 as SSHAT and CDR2 as FNYEAQ (reference sequence). CDR3 length: 18 residues.

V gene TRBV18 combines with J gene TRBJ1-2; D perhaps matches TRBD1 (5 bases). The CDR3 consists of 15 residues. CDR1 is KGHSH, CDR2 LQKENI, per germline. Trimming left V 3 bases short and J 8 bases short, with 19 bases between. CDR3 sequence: CASSPGGAQLRGYTF. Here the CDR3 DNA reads TGTGCCAGCTCACCGGGCGGGGCTCAGTTGCGCGGCTACACCTTC.

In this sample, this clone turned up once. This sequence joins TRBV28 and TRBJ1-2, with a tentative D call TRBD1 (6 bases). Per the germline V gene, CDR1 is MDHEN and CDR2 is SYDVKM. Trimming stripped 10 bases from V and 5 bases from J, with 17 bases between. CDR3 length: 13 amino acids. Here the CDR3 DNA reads TGTGCCATCTCGGGAGGGGGGGAATATGGCTACACCTTC. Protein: CAISGGGEYGYTF.

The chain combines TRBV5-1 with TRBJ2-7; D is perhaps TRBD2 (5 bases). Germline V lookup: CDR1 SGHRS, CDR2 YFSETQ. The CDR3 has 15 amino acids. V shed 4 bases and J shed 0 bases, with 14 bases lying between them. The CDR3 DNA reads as TGCGCCAGCAGCATTCTGACGGGATCCTCCTACGAGCAGTACTTC. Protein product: CASSILTGSSYEQYF.

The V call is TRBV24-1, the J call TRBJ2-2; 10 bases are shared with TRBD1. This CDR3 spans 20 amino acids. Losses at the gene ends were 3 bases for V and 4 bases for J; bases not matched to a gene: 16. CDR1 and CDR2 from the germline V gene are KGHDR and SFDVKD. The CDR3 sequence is CATSDRPGQGFPSVTGELFF. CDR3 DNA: TGTGCCACCAGTGATCGACCGGGACAGGGGTTCCCTTCAGTCACCGGGGAGCTGTTTTTT.

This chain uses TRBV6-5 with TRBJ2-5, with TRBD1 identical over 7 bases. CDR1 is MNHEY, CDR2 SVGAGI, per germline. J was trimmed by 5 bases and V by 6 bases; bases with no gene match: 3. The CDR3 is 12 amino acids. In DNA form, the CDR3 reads TGTGCCAGCAGGGGGACAGCGGAGACCCAGTACTTC. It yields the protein CASRGTAETQYF.

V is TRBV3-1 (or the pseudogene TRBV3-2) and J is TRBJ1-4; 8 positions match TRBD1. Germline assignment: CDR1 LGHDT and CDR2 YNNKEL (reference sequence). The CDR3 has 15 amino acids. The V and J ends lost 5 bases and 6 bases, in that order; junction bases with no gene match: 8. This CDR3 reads CASSDTGGLYEKLFF. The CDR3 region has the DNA TGTGCCAGCAGCGATACAGGGGGACTTTATGAAAAACTGTTTTTT.

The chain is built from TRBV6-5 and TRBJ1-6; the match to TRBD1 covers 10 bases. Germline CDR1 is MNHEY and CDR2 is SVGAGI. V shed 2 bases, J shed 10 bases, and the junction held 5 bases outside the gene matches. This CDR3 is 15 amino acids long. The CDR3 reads CASSYLGQGVSPLHF. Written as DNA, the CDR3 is TGTGCCAGCAGTTACCTAGGACAGGGGGTCTCACCCCTCCACTTT.

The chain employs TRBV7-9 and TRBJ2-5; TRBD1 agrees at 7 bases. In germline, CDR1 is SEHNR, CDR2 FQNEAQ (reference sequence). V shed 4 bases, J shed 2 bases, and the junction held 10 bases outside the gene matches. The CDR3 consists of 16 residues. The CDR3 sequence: CASSYRTGLSQETQYF. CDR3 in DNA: TGTGCCAGCAGCTACAGGACAGGCCTTTCGCAAGAGACCCAGTACTTC.

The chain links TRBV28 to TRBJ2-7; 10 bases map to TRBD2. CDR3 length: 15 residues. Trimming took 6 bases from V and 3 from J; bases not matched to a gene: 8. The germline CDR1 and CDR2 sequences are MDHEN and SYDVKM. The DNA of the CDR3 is TGTGCCAGCAGAAAGGCAGCGGGAGGGTTCTACGAGCAGTACTTC. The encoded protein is CASRKAAGGFYEQYF.

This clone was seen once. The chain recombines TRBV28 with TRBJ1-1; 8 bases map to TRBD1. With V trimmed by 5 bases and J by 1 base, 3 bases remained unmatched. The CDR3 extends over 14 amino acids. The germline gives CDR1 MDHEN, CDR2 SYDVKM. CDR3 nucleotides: TGTGCCAGCAGTGGGGACAGGAGGAACACTGAAGCTTTCTTT. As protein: CASSGDRRNTEAFF.

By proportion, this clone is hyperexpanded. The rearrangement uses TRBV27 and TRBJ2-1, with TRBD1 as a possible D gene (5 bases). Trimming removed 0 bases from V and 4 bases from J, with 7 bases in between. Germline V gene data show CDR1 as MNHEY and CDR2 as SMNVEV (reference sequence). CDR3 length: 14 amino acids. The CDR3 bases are TGTGCCAGCAGTTTATCGGGGCGGTACAATGAGCAGTTCTTC. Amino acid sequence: CASSLSGRYNEQFF.

CDR3 nucleotide sequence: TGTGCCTGGAACAGGGCCGTCCCCGGGGAGCTGTTTTTT. Residues: CAWNRAVPGELFF. The rearrangement uses TRBV30 and TRBJ2-2, with D possibly being TRBD1 (6 bases). Trimming took off 4 bases at V and 6 bases at J, with 12 bases between the two ends. The CDR3 extends over 13 amino acids. Per the germline V gene, CDR1 is GTSNPN and CDR2 is SVGIG (reference sequence).

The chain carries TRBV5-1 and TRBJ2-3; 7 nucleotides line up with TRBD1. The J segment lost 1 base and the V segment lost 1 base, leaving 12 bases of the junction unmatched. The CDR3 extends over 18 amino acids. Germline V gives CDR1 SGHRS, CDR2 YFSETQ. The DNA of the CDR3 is TGCGCCAGCAGCTTGTCCGGCAGGGGGTTCCTCGGCACAGATACGCAGTATTTT. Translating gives CASSLSGRGFLGTDTQYF. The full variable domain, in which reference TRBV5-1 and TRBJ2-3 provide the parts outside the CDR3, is KAGVTQTPRYLIKTRGQQVTLSCSPISGHRSVSWYQQTPGQGLQFLFEYFSETQRNKGNFPGRFSGRQFSNSRSEMNVSTLELGDSALYLCASSLSGRGFLGTDTQYFGPGTRLTVL.

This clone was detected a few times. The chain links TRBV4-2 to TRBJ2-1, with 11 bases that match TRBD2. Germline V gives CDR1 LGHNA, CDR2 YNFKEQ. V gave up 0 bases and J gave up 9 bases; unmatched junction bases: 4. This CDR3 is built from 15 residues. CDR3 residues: CASSQDALAGAEQFF. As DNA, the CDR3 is TGTGCCAGCAGCCAAGACGCACTAGCGGGAGCTGAGCAGTTCTTC.